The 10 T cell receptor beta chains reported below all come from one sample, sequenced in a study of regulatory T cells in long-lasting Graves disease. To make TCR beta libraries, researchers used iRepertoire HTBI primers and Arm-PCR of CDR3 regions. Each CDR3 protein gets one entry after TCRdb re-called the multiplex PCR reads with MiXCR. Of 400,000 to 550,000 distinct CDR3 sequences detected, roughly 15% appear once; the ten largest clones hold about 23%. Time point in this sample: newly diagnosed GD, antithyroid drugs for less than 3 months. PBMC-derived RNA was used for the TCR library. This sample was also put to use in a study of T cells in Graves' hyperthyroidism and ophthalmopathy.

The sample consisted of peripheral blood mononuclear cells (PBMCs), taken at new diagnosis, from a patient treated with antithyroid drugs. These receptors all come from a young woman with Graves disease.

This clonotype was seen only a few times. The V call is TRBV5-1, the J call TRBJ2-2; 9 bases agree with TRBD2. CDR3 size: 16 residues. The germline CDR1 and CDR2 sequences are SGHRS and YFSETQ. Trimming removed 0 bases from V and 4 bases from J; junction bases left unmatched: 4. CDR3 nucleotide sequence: TGCGCCAGCAGCTTGGGCGGGAGGGCCATCACCGGGGAGCTGTTTTTT. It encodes CASSLGGRAITGELFF.

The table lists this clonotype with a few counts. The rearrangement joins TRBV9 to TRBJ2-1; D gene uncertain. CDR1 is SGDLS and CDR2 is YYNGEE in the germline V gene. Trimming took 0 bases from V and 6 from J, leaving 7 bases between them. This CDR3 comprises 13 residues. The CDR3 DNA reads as TGTGCCAGCAGCGTAGACCCCTCCAATGAGCAGTTCTTC. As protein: CASSVDPSNEQFF.

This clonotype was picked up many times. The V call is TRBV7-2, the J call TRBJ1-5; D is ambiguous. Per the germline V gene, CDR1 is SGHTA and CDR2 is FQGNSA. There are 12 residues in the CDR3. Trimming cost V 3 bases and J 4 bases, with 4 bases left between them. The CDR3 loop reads CASSFPNQPQHF. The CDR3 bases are TGTGCCAGCAGCTTCCCAAATCAGCCCCAGCATTTT. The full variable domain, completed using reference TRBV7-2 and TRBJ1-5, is GAGVSQSPSNKVTEKGKDVELRCDPISGHTALYWYRQSLGQGLEFLIYFQGNSAPDKSGLPSDRFSAERTGGSVSTLTIQRTQQEDSAVYLCASSFPNQPQHFGDGTRLSIL.

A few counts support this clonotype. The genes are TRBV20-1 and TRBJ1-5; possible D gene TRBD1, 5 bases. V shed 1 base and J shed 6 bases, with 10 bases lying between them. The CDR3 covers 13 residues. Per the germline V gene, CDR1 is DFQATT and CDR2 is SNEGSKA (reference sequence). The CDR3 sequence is CSARGQPIQPQHF. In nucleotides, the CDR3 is TGCAGTGCTAGAGGACAGCCAATTCAGCCCCAGCATTTT.

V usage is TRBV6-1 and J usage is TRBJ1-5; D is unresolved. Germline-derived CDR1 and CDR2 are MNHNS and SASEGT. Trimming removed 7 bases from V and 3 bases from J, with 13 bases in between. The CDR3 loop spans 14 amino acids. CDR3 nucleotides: TGTGCCAGCAAAGAAGTATCGCTCAATCAGCCCCAGCATTTT. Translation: CASKEVSLNQPQHF.

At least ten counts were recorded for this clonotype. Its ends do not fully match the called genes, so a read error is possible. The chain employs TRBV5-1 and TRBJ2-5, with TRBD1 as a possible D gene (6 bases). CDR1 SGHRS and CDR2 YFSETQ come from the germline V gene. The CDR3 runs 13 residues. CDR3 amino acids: CASSLGTQETQYF. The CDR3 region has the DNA TGTGCCAGCAGCTTAGGGACACAAGAGACCCAGTACTTC.

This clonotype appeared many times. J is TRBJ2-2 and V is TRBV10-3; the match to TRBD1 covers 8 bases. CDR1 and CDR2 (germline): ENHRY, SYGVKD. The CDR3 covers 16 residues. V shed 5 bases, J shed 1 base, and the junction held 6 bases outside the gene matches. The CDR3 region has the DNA TGTGCCATCAGTTCCGGGACAGGAATGAACACCGGGGAGCTGTTTTTT. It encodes CAISSGTGMNTGELFF.

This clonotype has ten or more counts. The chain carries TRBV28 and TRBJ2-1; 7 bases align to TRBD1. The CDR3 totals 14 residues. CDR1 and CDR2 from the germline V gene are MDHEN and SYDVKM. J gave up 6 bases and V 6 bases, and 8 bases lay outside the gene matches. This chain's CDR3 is CASSPRTGSNEQFF. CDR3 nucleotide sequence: TGTGCCAGCAGCCCTAGGACAGGTAGCAATGAGCAGTTCTTC.

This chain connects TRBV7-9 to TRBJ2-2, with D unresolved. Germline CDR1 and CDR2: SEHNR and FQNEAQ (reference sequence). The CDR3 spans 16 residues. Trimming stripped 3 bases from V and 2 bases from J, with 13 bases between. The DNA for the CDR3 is TGTGCCAGCAGCTTCCCTCAAGGGTTCAACACCGGGGAGCTGTTTTTT. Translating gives CASSFPQGFNTGELFF.

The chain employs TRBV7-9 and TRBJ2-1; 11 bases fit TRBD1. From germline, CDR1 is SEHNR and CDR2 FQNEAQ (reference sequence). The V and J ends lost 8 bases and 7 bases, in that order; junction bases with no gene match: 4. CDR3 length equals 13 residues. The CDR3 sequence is CASGTGGRNEQFF. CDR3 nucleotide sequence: TGTGCCAGCGGGACAGGGGGGCGAAATGAGCAGTTCTTC.